This entry features one T cell receptor beta chain sequence. Assay used: immunoSEQ multiplex PCR; TCRdb lists only in-frame clones, some missing. Counted here are roughly 1,800,000 clones, about 95% occurring once; the ten biggest clones make up under 1.5%. The sample comes from a study of shared clonotypes between healthy human individuals. Naivety among CD8 cells was defined by CD45RO negativity and positive CCR7 selection, thereby excluding terminally differentiated effector memory CD45RA+ cells. This sequence originates from a man younger than 30 in good health. Sequencing was carried out using naive CD8+ T cells sorted from blood.

The CDR3, as DNA: TGCGCCAGCAGCCAAGAGACTGGGCAGGGAGACGGCTACACCTTC. The encoded protein is CASSQETGQGDGYTF. This chain uses TRBV4-3 with TRBJ1-2; a possible D gene is TRBD1 (5 bases). Trimming stripped 0 bases from V and 8 bases from J, with 16 bases between. The CDR3 is 15 amino acids. CDR1 and CDR2 from the germline V gene are LGHNA and YSLEER.